This TCR beta chain was observed in a study of T cell responses to AZD1222 COVID-19 vaccine. As concerns this clone: Its matching antigen is unknown.

Regarding the study as a whole: A reported finding is that nearly half of spike-specific TCRs target unmutated variant regions.

V lost 2 bases and J 6 bases, leaving 11 bases between the germline ends. This CDR3 contains 12 residues. Germline V gene sequence: CDR1 SQVTM, CDR2 ANQGSEA. TCRdb keeps only in-frame clones here, not all; method: immunoSEQ multiplex PCR. Of roughly 160,000 clones detected, about 90% appear once; the ten largest clones hold 4.4%. This chain links TRBV29-1 with TRBJ2-7; D not resolved. Sequencing was performed on peripheral blood, taken on day 0 of MenACWY control vaccination. This sequence originates from an adult in good health. CDR3 DNA: TGCAGCGTTGAAATCACAATTGGCGAGCAGTACTTC. Translated, it gives CSVEITIGEQYF.